The source of this T cell receptor beta chain is a study of blood T cells in healthy people across ages. Study outcomes and limitations: Total diversity from one million sequenced T cells was likely underestimated.

This clonotype was detected only a few times. The antigen is undetermined. The CDR3 is made up of 17 amino acids. Trimming cost V 1 base and J 4 bases; bases outside gene matches: 7. The second PCR ran roughly 6 to 11 cycles with a sample-barcoded 5' primer and J-beta primers. Every sample returned 2.5 million or more CDR3-containing paired-end reads. TCRdb re-called the 5' RACE reads with MiXCR, one entry per CDR3 protein. Among around 1,000,000 distinct CDR3 sequences listed, under 30% were seen once. This sample also belongs to another study, concerning T cells of mothers and their children.

This clonotype was sampled from a girl aged 2 to 9 in good health. This chain links TRBV12-3 or TRBV12-4 with TRBJ2-5, with TRBD2 identical over 12 bases. Sequencing was performed on blood. The CDR3 DNA sequence: TGTGCCAGCAGTTTAGGGACTAGCGGGAACCCAGGAGAGACCCAGTACTTC. It translates to CASSLGTSGNPGETQYF.